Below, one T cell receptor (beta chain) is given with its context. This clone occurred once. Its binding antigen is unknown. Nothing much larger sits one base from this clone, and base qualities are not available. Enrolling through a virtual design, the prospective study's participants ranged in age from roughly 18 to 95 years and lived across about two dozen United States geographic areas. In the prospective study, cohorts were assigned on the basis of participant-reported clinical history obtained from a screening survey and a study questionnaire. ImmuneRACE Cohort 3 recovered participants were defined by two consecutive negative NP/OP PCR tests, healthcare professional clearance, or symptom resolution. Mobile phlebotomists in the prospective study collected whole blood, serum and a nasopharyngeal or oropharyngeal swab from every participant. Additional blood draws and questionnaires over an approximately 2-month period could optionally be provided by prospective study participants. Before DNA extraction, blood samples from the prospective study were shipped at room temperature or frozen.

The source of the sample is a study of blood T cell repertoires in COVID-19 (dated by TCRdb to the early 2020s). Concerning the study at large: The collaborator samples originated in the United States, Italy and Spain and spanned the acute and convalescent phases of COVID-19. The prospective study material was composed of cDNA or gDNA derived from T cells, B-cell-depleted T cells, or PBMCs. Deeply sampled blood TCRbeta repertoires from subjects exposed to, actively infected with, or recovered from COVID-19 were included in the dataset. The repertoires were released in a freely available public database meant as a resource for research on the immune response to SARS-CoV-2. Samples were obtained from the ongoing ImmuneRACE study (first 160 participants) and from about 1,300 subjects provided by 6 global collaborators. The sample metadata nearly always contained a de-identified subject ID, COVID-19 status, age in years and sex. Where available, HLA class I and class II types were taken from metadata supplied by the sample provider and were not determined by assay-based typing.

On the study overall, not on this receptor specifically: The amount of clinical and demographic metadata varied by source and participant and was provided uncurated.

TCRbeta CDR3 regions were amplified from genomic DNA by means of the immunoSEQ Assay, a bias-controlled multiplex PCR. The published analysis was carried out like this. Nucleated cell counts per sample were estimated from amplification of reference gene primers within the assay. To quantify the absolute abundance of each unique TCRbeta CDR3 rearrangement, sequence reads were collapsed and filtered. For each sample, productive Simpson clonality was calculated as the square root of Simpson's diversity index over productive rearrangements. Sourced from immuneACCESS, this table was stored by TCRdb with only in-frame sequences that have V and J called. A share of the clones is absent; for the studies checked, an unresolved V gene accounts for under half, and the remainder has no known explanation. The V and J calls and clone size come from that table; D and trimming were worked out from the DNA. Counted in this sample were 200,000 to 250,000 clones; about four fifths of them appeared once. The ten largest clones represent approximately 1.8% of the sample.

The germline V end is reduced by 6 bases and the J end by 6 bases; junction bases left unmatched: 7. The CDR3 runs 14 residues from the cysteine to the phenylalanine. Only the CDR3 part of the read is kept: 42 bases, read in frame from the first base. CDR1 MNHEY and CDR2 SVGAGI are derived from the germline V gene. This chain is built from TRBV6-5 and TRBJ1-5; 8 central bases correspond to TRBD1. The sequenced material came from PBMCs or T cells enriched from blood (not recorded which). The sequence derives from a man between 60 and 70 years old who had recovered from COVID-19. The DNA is TGTGCCAGCAGCTCGGGACAGGATCTTCAGCCCCAGCATTTT. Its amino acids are CASSSGQDLQPQHF.